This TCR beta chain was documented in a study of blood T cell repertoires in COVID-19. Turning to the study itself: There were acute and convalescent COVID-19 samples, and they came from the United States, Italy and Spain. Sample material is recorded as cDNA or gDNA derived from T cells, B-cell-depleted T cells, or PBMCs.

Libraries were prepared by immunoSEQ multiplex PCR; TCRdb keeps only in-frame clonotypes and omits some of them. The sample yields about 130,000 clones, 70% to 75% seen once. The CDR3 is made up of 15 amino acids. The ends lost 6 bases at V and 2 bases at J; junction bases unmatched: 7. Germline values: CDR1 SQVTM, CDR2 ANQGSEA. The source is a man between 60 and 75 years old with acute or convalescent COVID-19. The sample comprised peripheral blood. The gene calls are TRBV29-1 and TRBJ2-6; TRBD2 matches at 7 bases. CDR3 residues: CSVGTSGTGANVLTF. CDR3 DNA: TGCAGCGTCGGGACCAGCGGGACTGGGGCCAACGTCCTGACTTTC.